This T cell receptor beta chain was obtained from a study of T cells after yellow fever vaccination. The germline V gene has CDR1 LGHNA and CDR2 YNFKEQ. The CDR3 length is 15 residues. Points on this clonotype: A much larger clone lies a single base off, so this may be a read error.

TCRdb independently ran MiXCR on the 5' RACE reads; one entry per CDR3 protein. The sample yields some 600,000 distinct CDR3 sequences, around a sixth seen once. The chain is built from TRBV4-2 and TRBJ2-1; D is uncertain. The sequence came from a man aged 18 to 29 who received the YFV17D yellow fever vaccine. Sample: PBMCs, taken 5 to 6 days after the first yellow fever vaccination. This CDR3 is CASSQGAESYNELFF. The CDR3 DNA is TGTGCCAGCAGCCAAGGTGCGGAGTCCTACAATGAGCTGTTCTTC.